Below are 29 T cell receptor beta chains sequenced from a single sample in a study of vaccination and CD4 T cells after COVID-19. Their target antigens are unknown. The assay that was used to sequence DNA from cultured CD4+ T cells was the Oncomine TCR Beta short-read assay. TCRdb used MiXCR to reprocess the PCR reads, holding one entry per CDR3 protein. The data show around 20,000 distinct CDR3 sequences, around a quarter seen once. Specified treatment: roughly 10-day PBMC culture with coronavirus spike peptide pools or control peptides (ViraFEST assay). Sequencing used cultured CD4+ T cells from blood. The source of these receptors is a human donor with COVID-19.

This clonotype was seen more than once but under ten times. This chain joins TRBV20-1 and TRBJ1-4; perhaps TRBD1 as D (5 bases). Germline V CDR1 and CDR2: DFQATT, SNEGSKA (reference sequence). Trimming took off 4 bases at V and 0 bases at J, with 9 bases between the two ends. The CDR3 runs to 14 residues. The CDR3 is CSATTGATNEKLFF. The CDR3 DNA follows: TGCAGTGCTACAACAGGAGCAACTAATGAAAAACTGTTTTTT.

In this sample, this clonotype turned up a few times. The chain couples TRBV6-1 to TRBJ1-6; 7 bases match TRBD1. J was trimmed by 8 bases and V by 8 bases; bases with no gene match: 12. There are 15 residues in the CDR3. CDR1 MNHNS and CDR2 SASEGT come from the germline V gene. The CDR3 protein is CASEGATGTDSPLHF. The CDR3 DNA reads TGTGCCAGCGAAGGGGCGACAGGGACGGATTCACCCCTCCACTTT.

There are a few counts of this clonotype. The chain joins TRBV12-3 or TRBV12-4 to TRBJ1-2; tentatively, D is TRBD1 (6 bases). The CDR3 has 14 residues. The ends were cut back, 2 bases at V and 6 bases at J, with 13 bases in the middle. CDR3 DNA sequence: TGTGCCAGCAGTTTATTCAGCAGGGGTGATGGCTACACCTTC. Encoded protein: CASSLFSRGDGYTF.

This clonotype was seen a few times. J is TRBJ2-2 and V is TRBV12-3 or TRBV12-4; TRBD1 might be the D (6 bases). CDR3 length: 14 residues. V was cut by 5 bases and J by 5 bases, with 12 bases left in between. DNA of the CDR3: TGTGCCAGCAGTCCTAACAGGGTTACCGGGGAGCTGTTTTTT. Amino acids: CASSPNRVTGELFF.

V usage is TRBV27 and J usage is TRBJ1-2; TRBD1 might be the D (6 bases). Per germline, CDR1 MNHEY and CDR2 SMNVEV (reference sequence). The germline V and J ends were trimmed by 3 bases and 8 bases, with 10 bases remaining between them. The CDR3 extends over 12 amino acids. This CDR3 reads CASSFGGGGYTF. The CDR3 nucleotides are TGTGCCAGCAGTTTTGGGGGGGGCGGCTACACCTTC.

The rearrangement joins TRBV20-1 to TRBJ1-1, with D possibly matching TRBD1 (6 bases). Germline V gene lookup returns CDR1 DFQATT and CDR2 SNEGSKA (reference sequence). Trimming removed 0 bases from V and 5 bases from J, with 19 bases in between. This CDR3 is built from 16 residues. The CDR3 is CSARDLISGVRTEAFF. CDR3 coding DNA: TGCAGTGCTAGAGATCTGATTTCAGGGGTTCGGACTGAAGCTTTCTTT.

V gene TRBV28 combines with J gene TRBJ1-1; weak D call: TRBD1 (6 bases). Germline V gives CDR1 MDHEN, CDR2 SYDVKM. CDR3 length: 14 amino acids. V was clipped by 4 bases and J by 5 bases, with 14 bases between them. As DNA, the CDR3 is TGTGCCAGCAGTTCCAGGGGCATTGGGACTGAAGCTTTCTTT. Translated, it gives CASSSRGIGTEAFF.

This clonotype turned up a few times. The chain joins TRBV20-1 to TRBJ1-4; 7 bases line up with TRBD1. The germline CDR1 and CDR2 sequences are DFQATT and SNEGSKA (reference sequence). The V and J ends lost 5 bases and 7 bases, in that order; junction bases with no gene match: 16. The CDR3 sequence is 16 residues long. The CDR3 spells CSASDPQGQRVEKLFF. The CDR3 DNA reads TGCAGTGCTTCTGACCCACAGGGGCAAAGGGTTGAAAAACTGTTTTTT.

By sample share, this clonotype is medium-sized. This chain joins TRBV24-1 and TRBJ1-5; TRBD1 might be the D (6 bases). V was pared by 4 bases and J by 2 bases, with 14 bases between. This CDR3 region has 16 residues. CDR1 and CDR2 (germline): KGHDR, SFDVKD. CDR3: CATSERGGMGNQPQHF. The CDR3 DNA is TGTGCCACCAGTGAGAGAGGGGGAATGGGCAATCAGCCCCAGCATTTT.

The V and J genes are TRBV12-3 or TRBV12-4 and TRBJ1-6, with 10 positions matching TRBD1. The CDR3 is made up of 14 amino acids. Germline trimming cut 3 bases from V and 9 bases from J; bases unmatched to any gene: 2. CDR3 nucleotides: TGTGCCAGCAGTTTCCGGGACAGGGGTTCACCCCTCCACTTT. This translates into CASSFRDRGSPLHF.

Only a few counts were recorded for this clonotype. This chain uses TRBV5-8 with TRBJ1-1; D uncertain. Trimming left V 2 bases short and J 1 base short, with 15 bases between. Germline CDR1 SGHTS, CDR2 YDEGEE. The CDR3 is made up of 16 amino acids. The DNA of the CDR3 is TGTGCCAGCAGCTTTTTGCCTCAAACGGAGAACACTGAAGCTTTCTTT. Residues: CASSFLPQTENTEAFF.

The chain couples TRBV19 to TRBJ2-2; D is uncertain. CDR3 length: 16 residues. Looked up from germline, CDR1 is LNHDA and CDR2 is SQIVND (reference sequence). V lost 5 bases, J lost 0 bases, and 13 bases lay in between. The CDR3 DNA is TGTGCCAGTAGTCCAGACGGTGTCGCGAACACCGGGGAGCTGTTTTTT. It is translated as CASSPDGVANTGELFF.

This clonotype was recorded once. The chain links TRBV7-9 to TRBJ2-1; D possibly corresponds to TRBD2 (5 bases). CDR1 SEHNR and CDR2 FQNEAQ come from the germline V gene (reference sequence). Between the trimmed V and J ends, which lost 5 bases and 7 bases, there was a span of 18 bases. CDR3 length: 15 amino acids. Here the CDR3 reads CASSPTGITANEQFF. In nucleotides, the CDR3 is TGTGCCAGCAGCCCGACCGGGATTACAGCTAATGAGCAGTTCTTC.

This chain uses TRBV6-2 or TRBV6-3 with TRBJ1-5, with a possible D match to TRBD1 (6 bases). Germline V gene data show CDR1 as MNHEY and CDR2 as SVGEGT. V lost 8 bases and J 3 bases, leaving 17 bases between the germline ends. The CDR3 consists of 15 residues. The CDR3 DNA reads TGTGCCAGCGCTGTTGAGACAGGAAACAATCAGCCCCAGCATTTT. It translates to CASAVETGNNQPQHF.

V and J are TRBV5-1 and TRBJ2-5; D tentatively fits TRBD1 or TRBD2 (5 bases each). The CDR3 runs 14 residues. Trimming removed 5 bases at V and 1 base at J, with 12 bases between. Germline assignment: CDR1 SGHRS and CDR2 YFSETQ. In DNA, the CDR3 is TGCGCCAGCAGTTTAGAGGGGTTCCAAGAGACCCAGTACTTC. This gives the protein CASSLEGFQETQYF.

This chain links TRBV27 with TRBJ1-2, with D perhaps matching TRBD1 (5 bases). The CDR3 is made up of 12 amino acids. Trimming stripped 10 bases from V and 2 bases from J, with 11 bases between. Germline lookup yields CDR1 MNHEY and CDR2 SMNVEV (reference sequence). DNA for the CDR3: TGTGCCACCCATGGGGCCAACTATGGCTACACCTTC. This gives the protein CATHGANYGYTF.

V and J are TRBV5-1 and TRBJ2-7; D not resolved. The germline gives CDR1 SGHRS, CDR2 YFSETQ. This CDR3 has 15 residues. V dropped 0 bases and J dropped 6 bases, with 16 bases sitting between them. CDR3 protein: CASSLASRGGSEQYF. CDR3 sequence (DNA): TGCGCCAGCAGCTTGGCTTCACGAGGTGGTAGCGAGCAGTACTTC.

The rearrangement uses TRBV6-1 and TRBJ2-7; perhaps TRBD1 as D (6 bases). V gave up 5 bases and J gave up 2 bases, with 10 bases separating them. This CDR3 spans 13 amino acids. Germline CDR1 MNHNS, CDR2 SASEGT. Here the CDR3 reads CASSPRTAYEQYF. DNA for the CDR3: TGTGCCAGCAGTCCCAGGACAGCCTACGAGCAGTACTTC.

The J gene is TRBJ1-4, the V gene TRBV6-2 or TRBV6-3; D not resolved. Trimming took off 5 bases at V and 8 bases at J, with 18 bases between the two ends. Germline CDR1 MNHEY, CDR2 SVGEGT. The CDR3 contains 15 residues. CDR3 sequence: CASSPQYGWEEKLFF. The CDR3 DNA reads TGTGCCAGCAGTCCTCAGTACGGATGGGAAGAAAAACTGTTTTTT.

This chain uses TRBV30 with TRBJ2-3; 10 nucleotides agree with TRBD2. V gave up 0 bases and J gave up 9 bases; unmatched junction bases: 9. The germline CDR1 and CDR2 sequences are GTSNPN and SVGIG (reference sequence). The CDR3 consists of 15 residues. CDR3 loop: CAWSVPGLAVYTQYF. In DNA, the CDR3 is TGTGCCTGGAGTGTACCTGGACTAGCGGTATACACGCAGTATTTT. Using reference TRBV30 and TRBJ2-3 for the parts outside the CDR3, the full variable domain is SQTIHQWPATLVQPVGSPLSLECTVEGTSNPNLYWYRQAAGRGLQLLFYSVGIGQISSEVPQNLSASRPQDRQFILSSKKLLLSDSGFYLCAWSVPGLAVYTQYFGPGTRLTVL.

V usage is TRBV5-4 and J usage is TRBJ1-2; TRBD1 agrees at 9 bases. Germline trimming cut 0 bases from V and 8 bases from J; bases unmatched to any gene: 5. Germline V lookup: CDR1 SGHNT, CDR2 YYREEE (reference sequence). The CDR3 covers 14 residues. CDR3 amino acids: CASSLGGQGSGYTF. DNA for the CDR3: TGTGCCAGCAGCTTGGGGGGACAGGGTTCGGGCTACACCTTC.

This chain uses TRBV5-8 with TRBJ2-5; D call uncertain. Germline V gene sequence: CDR1 SGHTS, CDR2 YDEGEE. The CDR3 sequence is 13 residues long. Between the trimmed V and J ends, which lost 6 bases and 5 bases, there was a span of 14 bases. The CDR3 region has the DNA TGTGCCAGCACCTTTACTGGAGTGGAGACCCAGTACTTC. The encoded protein is CASTFTGVETQYF.

This clonotype was seen a handful of times. The rearrangement uses TRBV19 and TRBJ1-1; 9 bases are shared with TRBD1. Germline loops: CDR1 LNHDA, CDR2 SQIVND (reference sequence). This CDR3 has 16 residues. The J segment lost 5 bases and the V segment lost 2 bases, leaving 9 bases of the junction unmatched. The CDR3 is CASSIPGTGWRTEAFF. In nucleotides, the CDR3 is TGTGCCAGTAGTATACCCGGGACAGGGTGGCGTACTGAAGCTTTCTTT.

This clonotype was observed a few times. The V call is TRBV30, the J call TRBJ1-3, with D unresolved. Germline V CDR1 and CDR2: GTSNPN, SVGIG (reference sequence). V was pared by 1 base and J by 4 bases, with 2 bases between. This CDR3 has 11 residues. The CDR3 here is CAWSAGNTIYF. In nucleotides, the CDR3 is TGTGCCTGGAGTGCCGGAAACACCATATATTTT.

The chain joins TRBV9 to TRBJ1-2; the D is unclear. The length of the CDR3 is 15 residues. CDR1 is SGDLS and CDR2 is YYNGEE in the germline V gene. V lost 2 bases, J lost 2 bases, and 13 bases lay in between. Here the CDR3 DNA reads TGTGCCAGCAGCGTCGTCCCGAACGGAAACTATGGCTACACCTTC. Amino acids: CASSVVPNGNYGYTF.

This clonotype was detected a few times. The chain uses TRBV20-1 and TRBJ2-3; tentative D call: TRBD2 (6 bases). Germline values: CDR1 DFQATT, CDR2 SNEGSKA (reference sequence). The CDR3 contains 14 residues. The V end was cut by 3 bases, the J end by 4 bases, with 14 bases between. The CDR3 DNA reads TGCAGTGCTAGGGGCCACCCGGGAGCAGATACGCAGTATTTT. Protein: CSARGHPGADTQYF.

This clonotype was picked up a small number of times. The chain uses TRBV6-1 and TRBJ2-5, with D possibly matching TRBD1 (6 bases). CDR3 length: 13 amino acids. With 4 bases removed from V and 3 bases from J, the gap between germline ends came to 9 bases. Germline loops: CDR1 MNHNS, CDR2 SASEGT. CDR3 amino acids: CASSAGEKETQYF. The CDR3 bases are TGTGCCAGCAGTGCAGGGGAAAAAGAGACCCAGTACTTC.

The rearrangement joins TRBV9 to TRBJ1-3; D is ambiguous. This CDR3 region has 15 residues. Looked up from germline, CDR1 is SGDLS and CDR2 is YYNGEE. V was cut by 1 base and J by 4 bases, with 12 bases left in between. The CDR3 region is CASSVQSQPGNTIYF. The CDR3 nucleotides read TGTGCCAGCAGCGTACAATCCCAGCCGGGAAACACCATATATTTT.

The sample holds a few counts of this clonotype. This sequence joins TRBV6-5 and TRBJ1-2; possible D gene TRBD1, 6 bases. Germline V gene sequence: CDR1 MNHEY, CDR2 SVGAGI. V lost 1 base and J lost 8, with 17 bases in between. The CDR3 totals 15 residues. The CDR3, as DNA: TGTGCCAGCAGTTACTTCTCGCGGGGGGCGGGCGGCTACACCTTC. This sequence encodes CASSYFSRGAGGYTF.